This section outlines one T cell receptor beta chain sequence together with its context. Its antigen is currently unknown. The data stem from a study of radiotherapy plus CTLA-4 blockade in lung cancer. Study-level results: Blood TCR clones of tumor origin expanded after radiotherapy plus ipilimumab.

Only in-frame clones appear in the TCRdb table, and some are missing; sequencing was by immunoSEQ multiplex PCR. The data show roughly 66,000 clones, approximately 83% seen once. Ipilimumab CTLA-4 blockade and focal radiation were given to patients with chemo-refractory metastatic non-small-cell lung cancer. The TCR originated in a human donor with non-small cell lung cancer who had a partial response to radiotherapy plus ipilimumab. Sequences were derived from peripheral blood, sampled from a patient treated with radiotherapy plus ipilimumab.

The CDR3: CASSQESSGAGSYEQYF. CDR3 bases: TGCGCCAGCAGCCAAGAGTCGTCAGGGGCCGGCTCCTACGAGCAGTACTTC. The V gene is TRBV4-1, the J gene TRBJ2-7, with TRBD1 as a possible D gene (6 bases). CDR1 is MGHRA and CDR2 is YSYEKL in the germline V gene. The V end lost 0 bases, the J end lost 0 bases, and 15 bases lay between the germline ends. The CDR3 is 17 residues long.